Sequencing of this TCR beta chain was carried out in a study of regulatory dendritic cells for organ transplantation. After removal of 2 bases from V and 3 bases from J, the junction contained 8 bases not matched to a gene. Looked up from germline, CDR1 is SGHVS and CDR2 is FQNEAQ. This CDR3 contains 16 residues. CFSE-labeled sorted T cells met regulatory or mature dendritic cells for about five days. This table comes from immunoSEQ multiplex PCR, and its TCRdb copy is limited to in-frame clones, with some not included. Altogether 10,000 to 15,000 clones are present, approximately 89% being singletons, with the ten largest covering approximately 0.22%. As concerns this clone: Its cognate antigen is unknown.

The receptor was isolated from a human donor in good health. Sequenced sample: naive CD8+ T cells from blood cultured with regulatory dendritic cells. Subset indicated: CD45RA+ naive T cells. The rearrangement links TRBV7-8 to TRBJ2-5; 8 bases are shared with TRBD1. The DNA for the CDR3 is TGTGCCAGCAGCTTATACGAGCCGACAGGGGAAGAGACCCAGTACTTC. Translation gives CASSLYEPTGEETQYF. The full variable domain, in which reference TRBV7-8 and TRBJ2-5 provide the parts outside the CDR3, is GAGVSQSPRYKVAKRGQDVALRCDPISGHVSLFWYQQALGQGPEFLTYFQNEAQLDKSGLPSDRFFAERPEGSVSTLKIQRTQQEDSAVYLCASSLYEPTGEETQYFGPGTRLLVL.